The rows below give T cell receptor beta chains drawn from one sample of a study of naive and memory T cell subsets. TCRdb reanalysed the UMI-ligation and nested PCR reads using MiXCR and keeps one entry per CDR3 protein. Altogether over 20,000 distinct CDR3 sequences are present, about 5.2% being singletons, with the ten largest covering approximately 7.4%. The sample taken for sequencing was blood. All receptors derive from an adult in good health. The CDR3 runs from the conserved cysteine through the conserved F or W. D genes are given only for firm matches. Some rows mark clone size as missing; the rest say once, few, many or name a class of expanded clone.

abundance	v_gene	j_gene	d_gene	CDR3aa	CDR3nt
.	TRBV12-3/TRBV12-4	TRBJ1-1	.	CASRPRDNPLNVAFF	TGTGCCAGCAGACCCCGGGACAACCCCCTTAATGTAGCTTTCTTT
many	TRBV3-1	TRBJ1-1	.	CASSQVQVSRAFF	TGTGCCAGCAGCCAAGTTCAGGTTTCGAGAGCTTTCTTT
many	TRBV12-5	TRBJ2-5	.	CASGLLPLDADGETQYF	TGTGCTAGTGGTCTCCTCCCACTCGACGCTGATGGGGAGACCCAGTACTTC
many	TRBV7-2	TRBJ2-1	TRBD1	CASSLRDRVYNEQFF	TGTGCCAGCAGCTTGCGGGACAGGGTATACAATGAGCAGTTCTTC
many	TRBV7-9	TRBJ2-5	TRBD2	CASKEGGRSQETQYF	TGTGCCAGCAAGGAAGGCGGGAGGTCCCAAGAGACCCAGTACTTC
many	TRBV20-1	TRBJ2-1	TRBD2	CSARGRGGSSYNEQFF	TGCAGTGCTAGAGGGAGGGGCGGGAGCTCCTACAATGAGCAGTTCTTC
.	TRBV7-9	TRBJ2-1	.	CASAPLGGPREQFF	TGTGCCAGCGCCCCCCTAGGGGGTCCGCGCGAGCAGTTCTTC
.	TRBV9	TRBJ2-1	TRBD2	CASSPRRAGGRDEQFF	TGTGCCAGCAGCCCCAGAAGAGCGGGAGGTAGGGATGAGCAGTTCTTC
many	TRBV29-1	TRBJ1-4	.	CSVQRVEKLFF	TGCAGCGTTCAAAGGGTTGAAAAACTGTTTTTT
few	TRBV5-1	TRBJ2-7	TRBD2	CASSRTASGNLYEQYF	TGCGCCAGCAGCCGGACGGCTAGCGGGAATCTCTACGAGCAGTACTTC
.	TRBV5-1	TRBJ1-5	TRBD1	CASSPGTGVEQPQHF	TGCGCCAGCAGCCCCGGGACAGGGGTAGAACAGCCCCAGCATTTT
medium-sized	TRBV6-5	TRBJ2-5	.	CASKEQVARETQYF	TGTGCCAGCAAAGAACAGGTCGCAAGGGAGACCCAGTACTTC
many	TRBV7-8	TRBJ2-1	.	CASSLGGGIRSSYNEQFF	TGTGCCAGCAGCTTAGGGGGTGGAATAAGGAGCTCCTACAATGAGCAGTTCTTC
many	TRBV20-1	TRBJ2-3	.	CSATLVPGDTQYF	TGCAGTGCTACTTTAGTTCCGGGGGATACGCAGTATTTT
many	TRBV18	TRBJ2-7	.	CASSPPEGRYEQYF	TGTGCCAGCTCACCACCGGAGGGAAGGTACGAGCAGTACTTC
many	TRBV25-1	TRBJ2-1	TRBD2	CASRRDSGGGYSNEQFF	TGTGCCAGCAGGAGAGATTCGGGGGGAGGTTACAGCAATGAGCAGTTCTTC
many	TRBV6-2/TRBV6-3	TRBJ2-7	.	CASSPGHSYEQYF	TGTGCCAGCAGTCCAGGACATTCCTACGAGCAGTACTTC